What follows are 24 T cell receptor beta chains derived from one specimen sequenced in a study of OX40 agonist ivuxolimab in advanced cancers. Some clones are missing from TCRdb's copy, which holds only in-frame ones; the method was immunoSEQ multiplex PCR. The table has 60,000 to 95,000 clones, 65% to 90% seen once. The sequencing used CD4+ or CD8+ T cells sorted from blood, collected in a trial of the OX40 agonist ivuxolimab. These receptor sequences come from an adult with an advanced solid tumor such as melanoma, head and neck, liver or kidney cancer.

The chain combines TRBV9 with TRBJ1-6, with a tentative D call TRBD1 (5 bases). V was clipped by 3 bases and J by 7 bases, with 17 bases between them. CDR3 size: 16 residues. Germline-derived CDR1 and CDR2 are SGDLS and YYNGEE. The CDR3 sequence is CASSALSTATNSPLHF. The DNA of the CDR3 is TGTGCCAGCAGCGCCCTCTCGACAGCTACCAATTCACCCCTCCACTTT.

This clone was recorded once. V usage is TRBV11-3 and J usage is TRBJ2-3; TRBD2 agrees at 11 bases. Germline-derived CDR1 and CDR2 are SGHNT and YENEEA. Germline trimming cut 1 base from V and 3 bases from J; bases unmatched to any gene: 3. This CDR3 has 16 residues. CDR3 sequence (DNA): TGTGCCAGCAGCTTAGCTGGGACTAGCGGTACAGATACGCAGTATTTT. It codes for CASSLAGTSGTDTQYF.

The chain couples TRBV30 to TRBJ1-1; TRBD1 matches at 7 bases. Germline loops: CDR1 GTSNPN, CDR2 SVGIG (reference sequence). This CDR3 spans 15 amino acids. Germline trimming cut 1 base from V and 2 bases from J; bases unmatched to any gene: 7. CDR3 coding DNA: TGTGCCTGGAGTGAGGTGGACAGGAAAAACACTGAAGCTTTCTTT. Protein sequence: CAWSEVDRKNTEAFF.

This clone was observed once. The chain carries TRBV6-1 and TRBJ2-1; TRBD2 is a possible D gene (6 bases). CDR1 is MNHNS and CDR2 is SASEGT in the germline V gene. V was clipped by 0 bases and J by 1 base, with 16 bases between them. This CDR3 region has 18 residues. The DNA of the CDR3 is TGTGCCAGCAGTGAAGCGCGAGCCGGGACTCTGTCCTACAATGAGCAGTTCTTC. Its protein is CASSEARAGTLSYNEQFF.

V is TRBV11-2 and J is TRBJ1-3; perhaps TRBD1 as D (5 bases). Deletions cut 7 bases from V and 0 bases from J, with 10 bases between. CDR1 is SGHAT and CDR2 is FQNNGV in the germline V gene. CDR3 length: 14 amino acids. CDR3: CASTRQSSGNTIYF. The CDR3 bases are TGTGCCAGCACCCGACAGAGCTCTGGAAACACCATATATTTT.

The V gene is TRBV5-4, the J gene TRBJ2-6; possibly TRBD1 for D (6 bases). The V gene's germline CDR1 is SGHNT and CDR2 YYREEE (reference sequence). V lost 4 bases and J 3 bases, leaving 11 bases between the germline ends. This CDR3 has 15 residues. CDR3 bases: TGTGCCAGCAGCCCAGGACAGCTTGGGGCCAACGTCCTGACTTTC. Amino acids: CASSPGQLGANVLTF.

The chain employs TRBV18 and TRBJ2-7, with TRBD2 as a possible D gene (6 bases). In germline, CDR1 is KGHSH, CDR2 LQKENI. The CDR3 sequence is 15 residues long. With 3 bases removed from V and 6 bases from J, the gap between germline ends came to 18 bases. The CDR3: CASSPGGRRGLEQYF. The CDR3 region has the DNA TGTGCCAGCTCACCGGGCGGCCGAAGGGGACTCGAGCAGTACTTC.

The chain links TRBV20-1 to TRBJ1-2, with D possibly being TRBD1 (5 bases). CDR1 DFQATT and CDR2 SNEGSKA come from the germline V gene (reference sequence). Trimming cost V 5 bases and J 7 bases, with 11 bases left between them. The CDR3 extends over 11 amino acids. The CDR3 reads CSAPIRVGYTF. In nucleotides, the CDR3 is TGCAGTGCTCCTATCAGGGTTGGCTACACCTTC.

The chain employs TRBV18 and TRBJ1-2; D might be TRBD1 (5 bases). Between the trimmed V and J ends, which lost 5 bases and 8 bases, there was a span of 15 bases. Germline V gene lookup returns CDR1 KGHSH and CDR2 LQKENI. This CDR3 spans 13 amino acids. The CDR3, as DNA: TGTGCCAGCTCAGCACGGGCAGGGATCGGCTACACCTTC. Amino acid sequence: CASSARAGIGYTF.

This clone came up once. This rearrangement joins TRBV18 to TRBJ1-2; 7 bases are a match to TRBD1. The trim removed 3 bases at V and 6 bases at J, leaving 10 bases unmatched. The CDR3 has 15 amino acids. Germline V gene sequence: CDR1 KGHSH, CDR2 LQKENI. As DNA, the CDR3 is TGTGCCAGCTCACCCGTAGGGACAGCCAGCGATGGCTACACCTTC. Translation gives CASSPVGTASDGYTF.

The CDR3 nucleotides are TGTGCCAGCAGCAATATAGGGAGTGACCGAAATCAGCCCCAGCATTTT. It translates to CASSNIGSDRNQPQHF. This chain connects TRBV21-1 to TRBJ1-5. TRBV21-1 is annotated as a pseudogene. The CDR3 sequence is 16 residues long.

The rearrangement joins TRBV19 to TRBJ2-7, with 8 nucleotides matching TRBD1. This CDR3 is 15 amino acids long. Germline assignment: CDR1 LNHDA and CDR2 SQIVND (reference sequence). With 1 base clipped from V and 0 bases from J, the junction kept 2 bases outside the gene matches. CDR3 amino acids: CASSIGTGSSYEQYF. CDR3 nucleotides: TGTGCCAGTAGTATAGGGACAGGGAGCTCCTACGAGCAGTACTTC. The whole variable domain, remainder taken from reference TRBV19 and TRBJ2-7, is DGGITQSPKYLFRKEGQNVTLSCEQNLNHDAMYWYRQDPGQGLRLIYYSQIVNDFQKGDIAEGYSVSREKKESFPLTVTSAQKNPTAFYLCASSIGTGSSYEQYFGPGTRLTVT.

The J gene is TRBJ1-4, the V gene TRBV7-9, with no clear D. The V end was cut by 4 bases, the J end by 0 bases, with 12 bases between. Per germline, CDR1 SEHNR and CDR2 FQNEAQ (reference sequence). The CDR3 has 16 amino acids. The CDR3 DNA reads TGTGCCAGCAGCTCCCCAAGGGTGGCAACTAATGAAAAACTGTTTTTT. Its translation: CASSSPRVATNEKLFF.

This rearrangement joins TRBV13 to TRBJ2-5; 9 nucleotides align to TRBD2. V gave up 6 bases and J gave up 5 bases; unmatched junction bases: 10. The CDR3 is 15 residues long. CDR1 PRHDT and CDR2 FYEKMQ come from the germline V gene (reference sequence). CDR3 sequence: CASSPTRAGGETQYF. The CDR3 coding sequence is TGTGCCAGCAGTCCTACCCGGGCGGGGGGGGAGACCCAGTACTTC.

This chain connects TRBV11-1 to TRBJ1-1; D possibly corresponds to TRBD1 (6 bases). From germline, CDR1 is SGHAT and CDR2 FQDESV (reference sequence). V lost 4 bases to trimming and J lost 1 base, with 7 bases between them. The CDR3 contains 13 residues. In DNA, the CDR3 is TGTGCCAGCAGCTCGGACAGGAACACTGAAGCTTTCTTT. This codes for CASSSDRNTEAFF.

This clone was found once. The chain carries TRBV30 and TRBJ2-7; 7 bases are shared with TRBD1. The CDR3 extends over 13 amino acids. The ends lost 4 bases at V and 3 bases at J; junction bases unmatched: 6. Germline CDR1 is GTSNPN and CDR2 is SVGIG (reference sequence). CDR3 sequence reads: CAWKGTVFYEQYF. As DNA, the CDR3 is TGTGCCTGGAAGGGGACAGTATTCTACGAGCAGTACTTC. Complete variable domain (other parts from reference TRBV30 and TRBJ2-7): SQTIHQWPATLVQPVGSPLSLECTVEGTSNPNLYWYRQAAGRGLQLLFYSVGIGQISSEVPQNLSASRPQDRQFILSSKKLLLSDSGFYLCAWKGTVFYEQYFGPGTRLTVT.

The chain uses TRBV10-3 and TRBJ1-5, with D maybe TRBD1 (6 bases). The CDR3 loop spans 17 amino acids. Germline V gene sequence: CDR1 ENHRY, CDR2 SYGVKD. Between the trimmed V and J ends, which lost 8 bases and 1 base, there was a span of 21 bases. CDR3 nucleotide sequence: TGTGCCATCGGTATGGGGGGCGGGGATGCGAGCAATCAGCCCCAGCATTTT. It yields the protein CAIGMGGGDASNQPQHF.

The gene calls are TRBV5-1 and TRBJ2-6, with 8 bases lining up with TRBD1. The CDR3 sequence is 15 residues long. The J segment lost 4 bases and the V segment lost 3 bases, leaving 3 bases of the junction unmatched. CDR1 and CDR2 (germline): SGHRS, YFSETQ. The CDR3 coding sequence is TGCGCCAGCAGCTCGCAGGGGGCAGGGGCCAACGTCCTGACTTTC. Translated, it gives CASSSQGAGANVLTF.

V usage is TRBV4-2 and J usage is TRBJ2-5, with 10 positions matching TRBD2. There are 15 residues in the CDR3. J gave up 3 bases and V 1 base, and 2 bases lay outside the gene matches. CDR1 LGHNA and CDR2 YNFKEQ come from the germline V gene. The CDR3 DNA follows: TGTGCCAGCAGCCAAGGGCTAGCGGGGGAAGAGACCCAGTACTTC. It codes for CASSQGLAGEETQYF.

This chain connects TRBV14 to TRBJ2-6; D ambiguous. Deletions cut 4 bases from V and 2 bases from J, with 9 bases between. Germline-derived CDR1 and CDR2 are SGHDN and FVKESK. The CDR3 is 15 residues long. As DNA, the CDR3 is TGTGCCAGCAGCCCCTTTAGGGCTGGGGCCAACGTCCTGACTTTC. It codes for CASSPFRAGANVLTF.

The chain links TRBV30 to TRBJ2-1; TRBD1 matches at 10 bases. This CDR3 spans 13 amino acids. Germline V lookup: CDR1 GTSNPN, CDR2 SVGIG (reference sequence). Trimming cost V 5 bases and J 6 bases; bases outside gene matches: 4. Written as DNA, the CDR3 is TGTGCCTGGGACAGGGGGCTCTTCAATGAGCAGTTCTTC. Translated: CAWDRGLFNEQFF.

The DNA for the CDR3 is TGTGCCAGCAGTTCCCAGGGGGTTTCTTTAAATCAGCCCCAGCATTTT. Translating gives CASSSQGVSLNQPQHF. This rearrangement joins TRBV6-5 to TRBJ1-5; 7 bases agree with TRBD1. The germline V gene encodes CDR1 MNHEY and CDR2 SVGAGI. The CDR3 consists of 16 residues. Losses at the gene ends were 4 bases for V and 4 bases for J; bases not matched to a gene: 10.

This clone was picked up one time. The chain combines TRBV5-5 with TRBJ1-5, with D perhaps TRBD1 (6 bases). CDR1 is SGHKS, CDR2 YYEKEE, per germline (reference sequence). CDR3 length: 14 amino acids. V was shortened by 4 bases and J by 2 bases, with 10 bases between the two germline ends. The CDR3: CASSPKGGNQPQHF. The CDR3 bases are TGTGCCAGCAGCCCCAAGGGGGGCAATCAGCCCCAGCATTTT. Filled out from reference TRBV5-5 and TRBJ1-5, the complete variable domain reads DAGVTQSPTHLIKTRGQQVTLRCSPISGHKSVSWYQQVLGQGPQFIFQYYEKEERGRGNFPDRFSARQFPNYSSELNVNALLLGDSALYLCASSPKGGNQPQHFGDGTRLSIL.

The chain is built from TRBV23-1 and TRBJ2-5; D perhaps matches TRBD1 (6 bases). TRBV23-1 is labeled an ORF, and its function is uncertain. Trimming left V 4 bases short and J 3 bases short, with 18 bases between. The length of the CDR3 is 16 residues. This chain's CDR3 is CASSPQLGHWKETQYF. The CDR3 bases are TGCGCCAGCAGTCCACAACTGGGACATTGGAAAGAGACCCAGTACTTC.